The 14 T cell receptor beta chains presented below share a single source sample, sequenced in a study of human T cells and chemical hapten exposure. TCRdb processed the RACE reads anew with MiXCR; each CDR3 protein has one entry. The sample has more than 75,000 distinct CDR3 sequences; roughly a tenth are singletons. Sample time point: patch test 2, 6 weeks after DPC sensitization. The treatment was: therapeutic diphenylcyclopropenone sensitization with weekly scalp DPC. Sequenced material: whole blood, taken in connection with sensitization to the hapten diphenylcyclopropenone (DPC). The source of these receptors is a woman between 40 and 55 years old with alopecia areata. Some clones in this sample may be carry-over from other donors' samples.

A single count supports this clonotype. The chain combines TRBV9 with TRBJ2-3; 10 nucleotides line up with TRBD2. This CDR3 has 16 amino acids. V was pared by 0 bases and J by 6 bases, with 7 bases of the junction left unmatched. In germline, CDR1 is SGDLS, CDR2 YYNGEE. DNA of the CDR3: TGTGCCAGCAGCGTAGGAAGCGGGAGGGCCTCGGATACGCAGTATTTT. Protein product: CASSVGSGRASDTQYF.

There are a few counts of this clonotype. This chain joins TRBV30 and TRBJ2-5; D is undetermined. Trimming cost V 3 bases and J 2 bases, with 10 bases left between them. The CDR3 is 13 amino acids. The V gene's germline CDR1 is GTSNPN and CDR2 SVGIG (reference sequence). The CDR3 reads CAWSTAFQETQYF. The CDR3 DNA reads as TGTGCCTGGAGCACTGCGTTTCAAGAGACCCAGTACTTC.

The gene calls are TRBV2 and TRBJ2-7; D gene ambiguous. Germline assignment: CDR1 SNHLY and CDR2 FYNNEI. The CDR3 contains 16 residues. Trimming pared 3 bases from V and 2 bases from J, leaving 17 bases between. The CDR3 spells CASSETLTGITYEQYF. CDR3 in DNA: TGTGCCAGCAGTGAGACCCTGACTGGAATTACCTACGAGCAGTACTTC. Full variable domain (missing parts from reference TRBV2 and TRBJ2-7): EPEVTQTPSHQVTQMGQEVILRCVPISNHLYFYWYRQILGQKVEFLVSFYNNEISEKSEIFDDQFSVERPDGSNFTLKIRSTKLEDSAMYFCASSETLTGITYEQYFGPGTRLTVT.

This clonotype was counted many times. This chain links TRBV25-1 with TRBJ2-7, with D perhaps matching TRBD1 or TRBD2 (5 bases each). Trimming left V 5 bases short and J 2 bases short, with 19 bases between. Per germline, CDR1 MGHDK and CDR2 SYGVNS. This CDR3 comprises 16 residues. CDR3 sequence reads: CASSTFLARGAYEQYF. The DNA of the CDR3 is TGTGCCAGCAGTACCTTCTTAGCGAGGGGAGCCTACGAGCAGTACTTC.

This clonotype was observed a handful of times. The J gene is TRBJ2-1, the V gene TRBV19; TRBD2 matches 10 bases. Losses at the gene ends were 10 bases for V and 3 bases for J; bases not matched to a gene: 15. This CDR3 contains 17 residues. CDR1 is LNHDA, CDR2 SQIVND, per germline (reference sequence). CDR3 sequence: CATKSHLGLADYNEQFF. The CDR3 DNA reads as TGTGCCACTAAATCCCACCTTGGACTAGCGGACTACAATGAGCAGTTCTTC.

This clonotype was detected many times. The chain combines TRBV20-1 with TRBJ2-3, with D maybe TRBD2 (6 bases). With 0 bases removed from V and 1 base from J, the gap between germline ends came to 11 bases. Germline CDR1 is DFQATT and CDR2 is SNEGSKA (reference sequence). There are 15 residues in the CDR3. CDR3 residues: CSARDFKRGTDTQYF. The CDR3 nucleotides read TGCAGTGCTAGAGATTTTAAGCGGGGCACAGATACGCAGTATTTT.

This sequence joins TRBV20-1 and TRBJ1-1; D is ambiguous. V dropped 6 bases and J dropped 7 bases, with 15 bases sitting between them. CDR3 length: 12 residues. The germline gives CDR1 DFQATT, CDR2 SNEGSKA (reference sequence). CDR3 residues: CSARPGNGEAFF. The CDR3 DNA sequence: TGCAGTGCCCGTCCGGGGAACGGTGAAGCTTTCTTT.

The table lists this clonotype with a few counts. The chain uses TRBV18 and TRBJ1-2; D call uncertain. This CDR3 is 12 amino acids long. Trimming removed 2 bases at V and 8 bases at J, with 9 bases between. Per germline, CDR1 KGHSH and CDR2 LQKENI. This chain's CDR3 is CASSPDWGGYTF. For the CDR3, the DNA is TGTGCCAGCTCACCAGACTGGGGAGGCTACACCTTC.

This clonotype has a handful of counts. The chain recombines TRBV29-1 with TRBJ1-1; D is ambiguous. The CDR3 spans 12 residues. The germline V gene has CDR1 SQVTM and CDR2 ANQGSEA. The V end was cut by 4 bases, the J end by 8 bases, with 14 bases between. The CDR3 bases are TGCAGCGTTGTGGAGAACTTAGGGGAAGCTTTCTTT. Its translation: CSVVENLGEAFF. The complete variable domain, with remaining parts taken from reference TRBV29-1 and TRBJ1-1, reads SAVISQKPSRDICQRGTSLTIQCQVDSQVTMMFWYRQQPGQSLTLIATANQGSEATYESGFVIDKFPISRPNLTFSTLTVSNMSPEDSSIYLCSVVENLGEAFFGQGTRLTVV.

The chain has TRBV6-1 and TRBJ1-6, with a possible D match to TRBD1 (5 bases). Germline V gene lookup returns CDR1 MNHNS and CDR2 SASEGT. Trimming took 2 bases from V and 7 from J, leaving 15 bases between them. This CDR3 has 16 residues. CDR3 sequence reads: CASSEWGGGKNSPLHF. CDR3 in DNA: TGTGCCAGCAGTGAATGGGGCGGGGGTAAGAATTCACCCCTCCACTTT.

This clonotype has just a few counts. The genes are TRBV5-1 and TRBJ2-1; 15 bases align to TRBD2. The CDR3 contains 19 residues. From germline, CDR1 is SGHRS and CDR2 YFSETQ. J gave up 2 bases and V 4 bases, and 10 bases lay outside the gene matches. The CDR3 DNA sequence: TGCGCCAGCAGCCCCGCTCCGGGACTAGCGGGAGGAACCTACAATGAGCAGTTCTTC. Translated, it gives CASSPAPGLAGGTYNEQFF.

The V gene is TRBV20-1, the J gene TRBJ2-1; TRBD1 or TRBD2 may be the D gene (5 bases each). Germline assignment: CDR1 DFQATT and CDR2 SNEGSKA (reference sequence). Deletions cut 3 bases from V and 6 bases from J, with 21 bases between. The CDR3 runs to 16 residues. CDR3 region: CSASRVRDHRGNEQFF. In DNA form, the CDR3 reads TGCAGTGCTAGCCGCGTCCGGGACCACCGGGGCAATGAGCAGTTCTTC.

This clonotype has at least ten counts. CDR3 DNA: TGTGCCATCGGGACTAGCGGGAGCGGAGAGCAGTTCTTC. Residues: CAIGTSGSGEQFF. The V and J genes are TRBV10-3 and TRBJ2-1, with 14 positions matching TRBD2. The trim removed 8 bases at V and 10 bases at J, leaving 4 bases unmatched. CDR1 is ENHRY, CDR2 SYGVKD, per germline. The length of the CDR3 is 13 residues.

This clonotype was found a few times. The rearrangement joins TRBV19 to TRBJ2-2, with 12 bases matching TRBD2. There are 16 residues in the CDR3. Germline-derived CDR1 and CDR2 are LNHDA and SQIVND (reference sequence). V lost 2 bases to trimming and J lost 6 bases; unmatched junction nucleotides: 4. The CDR3 region has the DNA TGTGCCAGTAGTATACTTCTAGCGGGAGGGCCCGGGGAGCTGTTTTTT. The encoded protein is CASSILLAGGPGELFF. Variable domain in full (rest from reference TRBV19 and TRBJ2-2): DGGITQSPKYLFRKEGQNVTLSCEQNLNHDAMYWYRQDPGQGLRLIYYSQIVNDFQKGDIAEGYSVSREKKESFPLTVTSAQKNPTAFYLCASSILLAGGPGELFFGEGSRLTVL.